This record covers a single T cell receptor beta chain. This sample is part of a study of OX40 agonist ivuxolimab in advanced cancers. CDR3 length: 15 residues. Trimming cost V 7 bases and J 6 bases; bases outside gene matches: 8. Germline-derived CDR1 and CDR2 are WSHSY and SAAADI. Using immunoSEQ multiplex PCR, the repertoire was profiled, and TCRdb retains in-frame clones only, with some absent. The sample records about 28,000 clones, roughly 85% being singletons. Source: CD4+ or CD8+ T cells sorted from blood, taken in a trial of the OX40 agonist ivuxolimab. The chain recombines TRBV10-2 with TRBJ1-6, with 8 bases aligning to TRBD1. The clonotype originates from an adult with an advanced solid tumor such as melanoma, head and neck, liver or kidney cancer. The CDR3 reads CASTQTGVLNSPLHF. The CDR3 DNA follows: TGCGCCAGCACCCAGACAGGGGTTCTTAATTCACCCCTCCACTTT.